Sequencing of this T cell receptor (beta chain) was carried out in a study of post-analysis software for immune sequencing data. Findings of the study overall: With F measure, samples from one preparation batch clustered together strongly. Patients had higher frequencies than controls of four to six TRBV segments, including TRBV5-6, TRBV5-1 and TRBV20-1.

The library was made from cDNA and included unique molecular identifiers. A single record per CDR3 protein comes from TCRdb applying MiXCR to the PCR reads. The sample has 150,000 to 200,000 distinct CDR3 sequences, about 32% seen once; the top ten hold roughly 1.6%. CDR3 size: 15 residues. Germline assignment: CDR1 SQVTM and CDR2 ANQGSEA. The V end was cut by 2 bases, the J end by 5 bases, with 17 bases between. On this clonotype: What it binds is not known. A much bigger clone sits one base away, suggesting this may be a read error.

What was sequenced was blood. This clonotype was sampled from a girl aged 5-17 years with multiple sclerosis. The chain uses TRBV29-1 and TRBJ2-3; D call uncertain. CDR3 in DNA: TGCAGCGTTGAAAAGACGGGCTCCTTCATAGATACGCAGTATTTT. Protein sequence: CSVEKTGSFIDTQYF.